This TCR beta chain was retrieved from a study of cytomegalovirus exposure and HLA in healthy donors (dated by TCRdb to the late 2010s). As for the study more broadly: According to an earlier analysis of 587 of the donors, some 180 million T cells yielded 100 million or so unique TCR beta sequences and about 280 Gb of sequence data. An early release covering 550 to 700 HLA-typed donors comprised roughly 300 gigabases of sequencing data and around 86 million unique TCR sequences. The genetic ancestry cluster associated with self-reported Caucasian donors included around four fifths of the 398 genotyped donors. The study aimed to test whether cataloging public T cell receptors could reveal signatures of past pathogen exposure. Using immunosequencing, the study profiled T cell repertoires from 640 or so subjects and related those repertoires to cytomegalovirus serostatus. In addition to the first cohort of 666 subjects, a separate validation cohort of approximately 130 different subjects was used. The study combined high-throughput TCR immunosequencing, statistical association of individual TCRs with disease status, and machine learning to predict cytomegalovirus infection status. A later analysis re-analyzed previously published TCR beta repertoires from approximately 670 donors and added high-resolution HLA genotyping to study TCR occurrence patterns. The later analysis used no new phenotypic data to find candidate immune exposures, relying instead on TCR beta sequences and their occurrence across donors. An earlier analysis of some 500 of the donors applied high-throughput TCR beta sequencing to assess whether each TCR beta V gene segment acted as functional or pseudogenic. Donor age, sex, ethnicity and CMV serostatus were compiled together with the repertoire data. A later genetic analysis used genome-wide SNP genotypes for about three fifths of the 666 donors, treating that subset as a discovery cohort. Every repertoire in the discovery cohort had been generated on one and the same sequencing platform. Both class I and class II loci were covered by HLA typing, at four-digit resolution. Typing coverage varied by locus: about 629-630 donors for A, B, C, DRB1 and DQB1; roughly 500 for DQA1; more than 600 for DPA1; roughly 470 for DPB1. Roughly five DR-DQ haplotypes were handled as single units for association and clustering, since linkage in the cohort was strong. Among about 390 genotyped donors of the cohort, an average of approximately 250,000 unique TCR beta nucleotide sequences were sequenced per donor, about a sixth of them non-productive.

What the authors observed across the whole study: In a later analysis, HLA-associated TCR beta chains showed more clonal expansion and lower generation probabilities than non-associated chains that were equally common. An earlier analysis of around 600 of the donors showed that most TCR beta V segments appeared in productive rearrangements either about 90% or about 30% of the time, which broadly matched IMGT annotations. A later genetic analysis associated a missense DCLRE1C variant with V-gene and J-gene trimming of TCR beta chains, and an independent cohort replicated the association. Correlated functional status among segregating V segments might reflect linkage disequilibrium, but an unknown experimental factor could not be ruled out. Strong co-occurrence of HLA alleles, especially DR and DQ, made assigning TCR associations to individual alleles difficult. Compared with the 666-donor mean, donors in an Asian-associated ancestry cluster had fewer N-insertions in productive TCRs, according to a later genetic analysis. HLA typing was unavailable for some donors at each locus, so association tests used only the typed subset. At a false discovery rate of 0.05, a later analysis linked some 18,000 TCR beta sequences to specific HLA alleles. While some public TCRs were present in many individuals, most TCR sequences turned up only very rarely across donors. The only immune exposure information available for the cohort was CMV serostatus. A further reported finding was that TCR beta sequences accurately predicted the HLA-A and HLA-B alleles for most subjects in the first cohort. The presence/absence analyses assumed that sequencing depth was roughly uniform across donors, and that assumption may not be true. The authors suggested that the approach could potentially be extended to other disease states and immunological phenotypes. A later analysis found that TCR association rates varied across HLA loci, with DRB1 alleles showing the most associated TCRs and HLA-C alleles the fewest. A cluster of highly shared sequence variants was judged likely to represent a technical artifact of the sequencing pipeline. The classifier was reported to diagnose cytomegalovirus status with high specificity and sensitivity in both the original and validation cohorts. In a later analysis, most CMV-associated TCR beta chains were found to appear HLA-restricted, with HLA associations seemingly driven largely by CMV exposure. Because the 87-base-pair reads could not distinguish some IMGT-functional V segments, including TRBV6-2 and TRBV6-3, those segments were excluded. A total of 150 or so TCR beta chains were listed by the study as associated with cytomegalovirus. In vitro tests confirmed that three of the cytomegalovirus-associated TCR beta chains recognize cytomegalovirus antigens. This cohort had only TCR beta chains sequenced, and the lack of alpha or paired-chain data limited which features could be detected. According to a later analysis, parvovirus B19, influenza, CMV and Epstein-Barr virus appeared linked to several top co-occurrence clusters. The earlier analysis of 587 of the donors excluded 15 to 20 rarely observed V segments, including chromosome 9 orphons, because counts were too low.

On this clone itself: Its antigen remains undetermined. No per-base quality is available; no much larger clone lies one base away.

The cohort comprised around 690 healthy bone marrow donors. Cohort members were all nominally healthy when sampled, although unrecorded immune exposures were likely present. The donor was CMV seropositive and was included in the group of 250 to 350 seropositive cohort members. A peripheral blood sample was collected from each donor, and TCR beta sequencing was performed on peripheral blood mononuclear cells. Genomic DNA was extracted from the blood cell samples with the Qiagen DNeasy Blood Extraction Kit. The library was generated by the immunoSEQ multiplex PCR assay. The multiplex PCR relied on a mix of 60 forward primers for TCR Vbeta segments and 13 reverse primers for TCR Jbeta segments. Amplification of the CDR3 region of rearranged TCR beta genes was performed with a multiplex PCR assay on genomic DNA. Amplified TCR beta libraries were sequenced as 87-base-pair reads on the Illumina HiSeq System. Processing in the source paper ran as follows. A later analysis tallied 70 million to 100 million unique TCR beta chains across the 666 repertoires, and roughly 11 million of those chains were shared by two or more donors. Raw reads were error-corrected and collapsed into unique sequences by a nearest-neighbor algorithm in which closely related sequences were merged to remove PCR and sequencing errors. Alignment of CDR3 sequences to IMGT reference sequences was used to assign V, D and J gene segments. For a sequence to be retained, a match of at least six nucleotides to both a V gene segment and a J gene segment was required. Rearrangements were called productive when the CDR3 lacked stop codons and stayed in frame with V and J; all others were non-productive. Following IMGT convention, CDR3 was defined as the stretch from the second conserved V-encoded cysteine to the conserved J-encoded phenylalanine. The earlier analysis of roughly 590 of the donors excluded any sequence lacking an unambiguous match to a single V gene segment. In an earlier analysis of a few hundred of the donors, V segments were called functional above 56.7% productive rearrangements and were called segregating when the between-donor standard deviation exceeded 5%. A statistical classification framework was developed to diagnose cytomegalovirus status using the catalog of TCR beta chain sequences. A later analysis assigned V and J genes by comparing TCR nucleotide sequences with IMGT/GENE-DB human TR gene sequences. The TCRdist pipeline was used in a later analysis to assign CDR3 sequences and most-parsimonious VDJ recombination scenarios. In a later analysis, every TCR beta chain was defined by the combination of its CDR3 amino acid sequence and its V-gene family, and reads without a unique V-gene family were dropped. In a later analysis, approximately 640 highly shared, low-generation-probability nucleotide sequences were removed to address suspected cross-contamination and a sequencing artifact. In a later analysis, a clonal expansion index for each public chain was calculated from normalized within-repertoire ranks of inferred template counts. Generation probabilities in a later analysis came from a VDJ recombination model fitted to out-of-frame rearrangements, and those results were checked against IGoR. A later analysis scored TCR-TCR, TCR-HLA and TCR-CMV co-occurrence with hypergeometric tests, applying a repertoire-size bias correction to TCR pairs. To estimate false discovery rates, a later analysis permuted the HLA or CMV assignments 20 times. In a later analysis, co-occurring TCRs were grouped with DBSCAN, and TCRdist sequence similarity was added when clustering was performed within HLA-allele-positive subsets. Repertoires with fewer than 30,000 or more than 120,000 public chains, plus five repertoires with anomalous nucleotide sharing, were excluded from co-occurrence clustering. TCRdb holds this immuneACCESS table with in-frame rearrangements only. Some clones are missing; in checked studies, unresolved V genes explain under half, and the rest has no known cause. That table furnishes V, J and clone size, whereas the DNA furnished D and trimming. The sample profile shows 99,000 or so clones; 76% of them were found once. Of the sample, around 8.8% is held by the ten largest clones.

CDR1 and CDR2, looked up from the germline V gene, are SQVTM and ANQGSEA. The CDR3 contains 16 residues, cysteine and phenylalanine counted. Only CDR3 DNA is held: 48 bases, read in frame from base 1. The junction shows trimming of 7 bases on V and 7 bases on J, plus 26 bases between the germline ends. What was sequenced was PBMCs. This receptor chain uses TRBV29-1 and TRBJ2-1; no D gene call is confident. This TCR derives from a man in his forties in good health and CMV-seropositive. This receptor carries the CDR3 CSAPRSGTLDWNEQFF. The DNA sequence follows: TGCAGCGCCCCCCGCTCCGGCACCCTCGACTGGAATGAGCAGTTCTTC.